The 9 T cell receptor beta chains below come from one sample, sequenced in a study of blood T cell repertoires in COVID-19. Data came from immunoSEQ multiplex PCR; TCRdb stores just in-frame clones and leaves some out. The table records some 150,000 clones, under 90% of them present only once. Sequencing was carried out using peripheral blood. These receptors originate from a woman older than 75 in a cohort sampled during active or convalescent COVID-19.

The chain carries TRBV7-9 and TRBJ1-1; no firm D call. Trimming took 8 bases from V and 0 from J, leaving 10 bases between them. This CDR3 contains 13 residues. The germline V gene encodes CDR1 SEHNR and CDR2 FQNEAQ (reference sequence). The CDR3 reads CASAPVMNTEAFF. CDR3 in DNA: TGTGCCAGCGCCCCAGTTATGAACACTGAAGCTTTCTTT.

The rearrangement uses TRBV12-5 and TRBJ2-2; TRBD2 matches at 10 bases. The V gene end was trimmed by 5 bases and the J gene end by 3 bases; junction bases not matched to a gene: 6. This CDR3 is 16 amino acids long. Germline CDR1 LGHNT, CDR2 FRNRAP. CDR3 in amino acids: CASGTGTSVYTGELFF. In nucleotides, the CDR3 is TGTGCTAGTGGTACCGGGACTAGCGTCTACACCGGGGAGCTGTTTTTT. Supplemented by reference TRBV12-5 and TRBJ2-2, the full variable domain reads DARVTQTPRHKVTEMGQEVTMRCQPILGHNTVFWYRQTMMQGLELLAYFRNRAPLDDSGMPKDRFSAEMPDATLATLKIQPSEPRDSAVYFCASGTGTSVYTGELFFGEGSRLTVL.

The CDR3 DNA is TGTGCCAGCAGTGGAAGGGTCCGGGGCTCCTACAATGAGCAGTTCTTC. This gives the protein CASSGRVRGSYNEQFF. This rearrangement joins TRBV7-3 to TRBJ2-1; tentatively, D is TRBD2 (5 bases). The CDR3 totals 16 residues. Germline CDR1 SGHTA, CDR2 FQGTGA. The ends were cut back, 6 bases at V and 0 bases at J, with 15 bases in the middle.

J is TRBJ1-2 and V is TRBV7-9; no reliable D call. Per germline, CDR1 SEHNR and CDR2 FQNEAQ (reference sequence). V dropped 0 bases and J dropped 4 bases, with 12 bases sitting between them. The CDR3 runs to 15 residues. The CDR3 nucleotides read TGTGCCAGCAGCTTAGCTGGGAGTCTCGGCTATGGCTACACCTTC. It codes for CASSLAGSLGYGYTF.

The V gene is TRBV29-1, the J gene TRBJ2-2; the match to TRBD2 covers 7 bases. The CDR3 loop spans 15 amino acids. Germline V gene sequence: CDR1 SQVTM, CDR2 ANQGSEA. V shed 7 bases and J 4 bases; nucleotides not matched to a gene: 12. CDR3 DNA: TGCAGCGGGGCGACGTTGGGGGAGGGCACCGGGGAGCTGTTTTTT. It encodes CSGATLGEGTGELFF.

The V gene is TRBV7-3, the J gene TRBJ2-1, with TRBD2 matching over 8 bases. The junction had 9 bases not matched to a gene; V was cut back by 5 bases and J by 0 bases. This CDR3 has 17 residues. Germline lookup yields CDR1 SGHTA and CDR2 FQGTGA. The CDR3 protein is CASSRESAGGSYNEQFF. The DNA for the CDR3 is TGTGCCAGCAGCCGTGAGAGTGCGGGGGGCTCCTACAATGAGCAGTTCTTC.

This chain uses TRBV19 with TRBJ2-1, with D unclear. From germline, CDR1 is LNHDA and CDR2 SQIVND (reference sequence). V lost 1 base to trimming and J lost 1 base, with 8 bases between them. The CDR3 extends over 15 amino acids. DNA for the CDR3: TGTGCCAGTAGTATAGCCACAGTATCCTACAATGAGCAGTTCTTC. Residues: CASSIATVSYNEQFF. Variable domain in full (rest from reference TRBV19 and TRBJ2-1): DGGITQSPKYLFRKEGQNVTLSCEQNLNHDAMYWYRQDPGQGLRLIYYSQIVNDFQKGDIAEGYSVSREKKESFPLTVTSAQKNPTAFYLCASSIATVSYNEQFFGPGTRLTVL.

The chain carries TRBV6-6 and TRBJ2-7, with D perhaps matching TRBD1 (6 bases). This CDR3 has 14 residues. Trimming removed 7 bases from V and 3 bases from J, with 16 bases in between. Germline V gives CDR1 MNHNY, CDR2 SVGAGI (reference sequence). CDR3 in amino acids: CASNNQGNNYEQYV. The CDR3 DNA reads TGTGCCAGCAACAATCAGGGGAATAACTACGAGCAGTACGTC.

J is TRBJ2-7 and V is TRBV19; 8 nucleotides match TRBD1. The CDR3 length is 13 residues. CDR1 and CDR2 from the germline V gene are LNHDA and SQIVND (reference sequence). J was trimmed by 4 bases and V by 4 bases; bases with no gene match: 3. The CDR3 DNA follows: TGTGCCAGTAGTAACGGACAGGGTTACGAGCAGTACGTC. It codes for CASSNGQGYEQYV.